Presented here are 28 T cell receptor beta chains from one specimen sequenced in a study of early T cells in non-severe SARS-CoV-2 infection. TCRdb re-derived calls from the 5' RACE reads in MiXCR, one entry per CDR3 protein. The sample comprises 85,000 to 100,000 distinct CDR3 sequences, approximately 10% of which are singletons, and approximately 5.4% rests with the top ten. The specimen was whole blood. All receptors come from an adult who was a healthcare worker with PCR-confirmed SARS-CoV-2 infection or an uninfected control (not recorded which).

In this sample, this clonotype turned up a few times. This chain connects TRBV7-2 to TRBJ1-5; D possibly corresponds to TRBD1 (6 bases). V gave up 3 bases and J gave up 3 bases, with 9 bases separating them. The CDR3 totals 14 residues. CDR1 and CDR2 (germline): SGHTA, FQGNSA. As DNA, the CDR3 is TGTGCCAGCAGCTTCACAGGGTACAATCAGCCCCAGCATTTT. It yields the protein CASSFTGYNQPQHF.

This clonotype was seen at least ten times. The rearrangement uses TRBV5-1 and TRBJ1-6, with D possibly TRBD1 on 5 matching bases. V was pared by 0 bases and J by 10 bases, with 14 bases between. From germline, CDR1 is SGHRS and CDR2 YFSETQ. The CDR3 loop spans 15 amino acids. The CDR3 nucleotides read TGCGCCAGCAGCTTGGCCGGGGCGACTAGATCACCCCTCCACTTT. This sequence encodes CASSLAGATRSPLHF.

The CDR3 is CASSQFPGRRNTIYF. CDR3 DNA: TGTGCCAGCAGCCAGTTTCCGGGACGGAGAAACACCATATATTTT. V usage is TRBV4-2 and J usage is TRBJ1-3, with D possibly TRBD1 on 5 matching bases. From germline, CDR1 is LGHNA and CDR2 YNFKEQ. This CDR3 region has 15 residues. With 3 bases removed from V and 5 bases from J, the gap between germline ends came to 14 bases.

The chain is built from TRBV27 and TRBJ1-2; no definite D call. The CDR3 covers 11 residues. Trimming cost V 8 bases and J 8 bases, with 12 bases left between them. Germline V gives CDR1 MNHEY, CDR2 SMNVEV (reference sequence). The CDR3 is CASGYSKGYTF. CDR3 coding DNA: TGTGCCAGCGGCTATTCGAAAGGCTACACCTTC.

Ten or more counts support this clonotype. A read error may produce the germline difference seen at one junction end. V is TRBV13 and J is TRBJ2-5; no reliable D call. Germline CDR1 PRHDT, CDR2 FYEKMQ (reference sequence). This CDR3 is built from 8 residues. The CDR3 region has the DNA TGTGCCAGCAGCCCCCACCGCTTC. Its protein product is CASSPHRF.

V gene TRBV7-8 combines with J gene TRBJ2-7, with TRBD2 identical over 13 bases. The CDR3 is 15 amino acids. The trim removed 5 bases at V and 1 base at J, leaving 2 bases unmatched. CDR1 is SGHVS, CDR2 FQNEAQ, per germline. The CDR3 reads CASSRGLAGSYEQYF. The CDR3 bases are TGTGCCAGCAGCAGGGGACTAGCGGGGTCCTACGAGCAGTACTTC.

This chain links TRBV5-1 with TRBJ1-2; the D is unclear. Germline values: CDR1 SGHRS, CDR2 YFSETQ. The CDR3 is made up of 12 amino acids. Trimming took off 6 bases at V and 3 bases at J, with 9 bases between the two ends. The CDR3 coding sequence is TGCGCCAGCACGGGCGGTGACTATGGCTACACCTTC. Amino acid sequence: CASTGGDYGYTF.

This clonotype has a handful of counts. V gene TRBV28 combines with J gene TRBJ1-4; D not resolved. This CDR3 comprises 16 residues. Trimming pared 3 bases from V and 7 bases from J, leaving 18 bases between. CDR1 is MDHEN and CDR2 is SYDVKM in the germline V gene. The CDR3 here is CASSLVVGFKGEKLFF. The DNA of the CDR3 is TGTGCCAGCAGTTTGGTTGTTGGGTTTAAGGGTGAAAAACTGTTTTTT.

This clonotype came up many times. The chain's CDR3 is CASSPSGLAGPDEQFF. The CDR3 DNA sequence: TGTGCCAGCAGTCCAAGCGGACTAGCGGGTCCTGATGAGCAGTTCTTC. This rearrangement joins TRBV28 to TRBJ2-1; TRBD2 agrees at 11 bases. V lost 5 bases and J lost 8; bases outside the gene matches: 11. Germline V gene data show CDR1 as MDHEN and CDR2 as SYDVKM. The CDR3 spans 16 residues.

This clonotype was picked up a small number of times. V gene TRBV2 combines with J gene TRBJ1-1; D call uncertain. CDR1 SNHLY and CDR2 FYNNEI come from the germline V gene. Trimming pared 10 bases from V and 1 base from J, leaving 16 bases between. The length of the CDR3 is 14 residues. The CDR3 coding sequence is TGTGCCACCTTACCCCACTCGGGGAACACTGAAGCTTTCTTT. Translated: CATLPHSGNTEAFF.

This clonotype came up many times. The chain combines TRBV29-1 with TRBJ2-2; TRBD2 is a possible D gene (6 bases). The CDR3 runs 15 residues. The germline V gene has CDR1 SQVTM and CDR2 ANQGSEA. With 3 bases removed from V and 4 bases from J, the gap between germline ends came to 15 bases. CDR3 sequence reads: CSVDAGRSGTGELFF. The CDR3 DNA follows: TGCAGCGTTGACGCGGGACGGAGTGGCACCGGGGAGCTGTTTTTT.

The chain uses TRBV18 and TRBJ1-1; no firm D call. CDR1 and CDR2 from the germline V gene are KGHSH and LQKENI. The CDR3 loop spans 14 amino acids. Trimming took 0 bases from V and 1 from J, leaving 6 bases between them. In DNA, the CDR3 is TGTGCCAGCTCACCACCGCCAGGGAACACTGAAGCTTTCTTT. The encoded protein is CASSPPPGNTEAFF.

This clonotype was detected many times. The J gene is TRBJ1-1, the V gene TRBV2; D might be TRBD1 (5 bases). This CDR3 is built from 13 residues. Germline-derived CDR1 and CDR2 are SNHLY and FYNNEI. Trimming shortened V by 7 bases and J by 4 bases, and 13 bases separated the two germline ends. CDR3 in amino acids: CASISPRATEAFF. The CDR3 DNA reads TGTGCCAGCATCTCGCCCAGGGCCACTGAAGCTTTCTTT.

This clonotype occurred many times. V and J are TRBV12-3 or TRBV12-4 and TRBJ1-5, with D possibly matching TRBD1 (6 bases). The CDR3 length is 17 residues. Trimming cost V 4 bases and J 9 bases, with 25 bases left between them. The chain's CDR3 is CASSSVFEGVASRPQHF. CDR3 coding DNA: TGTGCCAGCAGTTCAGTATTTGAGGGGGTTGCCTCCCGGCCCCAGCATTTT.

A few counts support this clonotype. DNA for the CDR3: TGCAGCGTTGAACCGCGGGGGAGCTCCAATGAGCAGTTCTTC. It translates to CSVEPRGSSNEQFF. The chain is built from TRBV29-1 and TRBJ2-1, with 7 bases aligning to TRBD2. This CDR3 is 14 amino acids long. The germline V gene has CDR1 SQVTM and CDR2 ANQGSEA. V shed 2 bases and J 6 bases; nucleotides not matched to a gene: 7.

The chain uses TRBV2 and TRBJ1-4, with 7 bases aligning to TRBD1. Germline V gene data show CDR1 as SNHLY and CDR2 as FYNNEI. The length of the CDR3 is 14 residues. The junction had 5 bases not matched to a gene; V was cut back by 2 bases and J by 8 bases. The CDR3, as DNA: TGTGCCAGCAGTGAAAGGGGGCCTATAGAAAAACTGTTTTTT. This encodes CASSERGPIEKLFF.

This chain links TRBV6-5 with TRBJ1-5; D remains unclear. Trimming pared 2 bases from V and 4 bases from J, leaving 9 bases between. This CDR3 contains 14 residues. Germline-derived CDR1 and CDR2 are MNHEY and SVGAGI. The CDR3 sequence is CASSYTFSNQPQHF. Written as DNA, the CDR3 is TGTGCCAGCAGTTACACTTTTTCGAATCAGCCCCAGCATTTT.

This clonotype was observed a handful of times. The gene calls are TRBV12-3 or TRBV12-4 and TRBJ2-7; perhaps TRBD2 as D (6 bases). With 6 bases removed from V and 3 bases from J, the gap between germline ends came to 12 bases. The CDR3 has 13 residues. The CDR3 DNA reads TGTGCCAGCAGCCTCCGACTAGGCTACGAGCAGTACTTC. Translating gives CASSLRLGYEQYF.

This chain links TRBV9 with TRBJ2-1; D unresolved. The CDR3 is 14 residues long. CDR1 SGDLS and CDR2 YYNGEE come from the germline V gene. V dropped 0 bases and J dropped 4 bases, with 8 bases sitting between them. CDR3 region: CASSVGDGYNEQFF. CDR3 DNA: TGTGCCAGCAGCGTAGGGGATGGATACAATGAGCAGTTCTTC.

This clonotype was found a few times. The chain combines TRBV7-7 with TRBJ2-7; D may be TRBD1 or TRBD2 (5 bases each). Germline V gives CDR1 SSHAT, CDR2 FNYEAQ (reference sequence). The CDR3 sequence is 15 residues long. V lost 2 bases and J 3 bases, leaving 14 bases between the germline ends. CDR3 sequence (DNA): TGTGCCAGCAGCTTAAGCATGGGACCGCGCTACGAGCAGTACTTC. As protein: CASSLSMGPRYEQYF.

The rearrangement links TRBV12-3 or TRBV12-4 to TRBJ2-1; 8 nucleotides line up with TRBD1. The CDR3 length is 15 residues. Germline trimming cut 5 bases from V and 5 bases from J; bases unmatched to any gene: 8. The DNA for the CDR3 is TGTGCCAGCAGTGCCGACAGGGGTCCTGACAATGAGCAGTTCTTC. It yields the protein CASSADRGPDNEQFF.

This clonotype occurred many times. The CDR3 protein is CASSWPSLTYEQYF. The DNA for the CDR3 is TGTGCCAGCAGTTGGCCTAGCCTTACCTACGAGCAGTACTTC. This rearrangement joins TRBV28 to TRBJ2-7; tentative D call: TRBD2 (5 bases). There are 14 residues in the CDR3. Germline CDR1 and CDR2: MDHEN and SYDVKM. Trimming took off 4 bases at V and 2 bases at J, with 12 bases between the two ends. Drawing the rest from reference TRBV28 and TRBJ2-7, the complete variable domain is DVKVTQSSRYLVKRTGEKVFLECVQDMDHENMFWYRQDPGLGLRLIYFSYDVKMKEKGDIPEGYSVSREKKERFSLILESASTNQTSMYLCASSWPSLTYEQYFGPGTRLTVT.

This clonotype has just a few counts. The gene calls are TRBV7-9 and TRBJ2-5; D not resolved. With 5 bases removed from V and 1 base from J, the gap between germline ends came to 14 bases. From germline, CDR1 is SEHNR and CDR2 FQNEAQ (reference sequence). The CDR3 extends over 15 amino acids. The CDR3 nucleotides are TGTGCCAGCAGCAGAGACATTGTATCCCAAGAGACCCAGTACTTC. It is translated as CASSRDIVSQETQYF. Based on the CDR3 plus reference TRBV7-9 and TRBJ2-5, the full variable domain is DTGVSQNPRHKITKRGQNVTFRCDPISEHNRLYWYRQTLGQGPEFLTYFQNEAQLEKSRLLSDRFSAERPKGSFSTLEIQRTEQGDSAMYLCASSRDIVSQETQYFGPGTRLLVL.

This sequence joins TRBV27 and TRBJ2-3; D is uncertain. Germline-derived CDR1 and CDR2 are MNHEY and SMNVEV (reference sequence). Between the trimmed V and J ends, which lost 2 bases and 0 bases, there was a span of 12 bases. The CDR3 is made up of 16 amino acids. The CDR3 here is CASSLRAGPSTDTQYF. CDR3 nucleotide sequence: TGTGCCAGCAGTTTAAGGGCAGGCCCTAGCACAGATACGCAGTATTTT.

Notes on this clonotype: This may stem from a read error, because a much larger clone lies one nucleotide away. The J gene is TRBJ2-7, the V gene TRBV29-1; possibly TRBD1 for D (6 bases). CDR3 length: 11 amino acids. Germline lookup yields CDR1 SQVTM and CDR2 ANQGSEA. Trimming stripped 7 bases from V and 4 bases from J, with 11 bases between. The CDR3 here is CSATGSYEQYF. The CDR3, as DNA: TGCAGCGCCACAGGGAGTTACGAGCAGTACTTC.

This clonotype was detected ten times or more. The J gene is TRBJ2-2, the V gene TRBV30; D remains ambiguous. Between the trimmed V and J ends, which lost 4 bases and 4 bases, there was a span of 16 bases. Germline V lookup: CDR1 GTSNPN, CDR2 SVGIG (reference sequence). The CDR3 is 15 amino acids. CDR3 in DNA: TGTGCCTGGAAACTTGGGCCCTGGGGCACCGGGGAGCTGTTTTTT. This sequence encodes CAWKLGPWGTGELFF.

The table lists this clonotype with a few counts. The CDR3 coding sequence is TGCAGCGTAAGGGACACAAACACCGGGGAGCTGTTTTTT. It encodes CSVRDTNTGELFF. The V and J genes are TRBV29-1 and TRBJ2-2; maybe TRBD1 (6 bases). Per germline, CDR1 SQVTM and CDR2 ANQGSEA. V lost 6 bases and J 2 bases, leaving 10 bases between the germline ends. The CDR3 totals 13 residues.

The chain uses TRBV29-1 and TRBJ2-1; 11 positions agree with TRBD2. The CDR3 covers 14 residues. The germline V gene has CDR1 SQVTM and CDR2 ANQGSEA. Unmatched junction bases numbered 0, after V lost 1 base and J lost 4 bases. CDR3 coding DNA: TGCAGCGTTGAAGGACTAGCGGGATACAATGAGCAGTTCTTC. It is translated as CSVEGLAGYNEQFF.